One sample yielded the 3 T cell receptor beta chains listed below, sequenced in a study of response to subunit inactivated influenza vaccine (dated by TCRdb to 2016 to 2019). Receptor amplification or capture employed RT-PCR. Sequencing was performed on an Illumina HiSeq 2500. Using fastp trimming at Q25 and MiXCR clonotype assembly, TCRdb reanalyzed the public sequencing data and kept in-frame beta chains. Identical CDR3 protein sequences are pooled into one entry, listed with their most common genes and DNA. This sample gives around 760,000 distinct CDR3 sequences in total; roughly 14% of them show up just once. Around 7.3% of the sample is in the top ten clones. The sample was PBMCs from blood, taken 14 to 15 days before vaccination. These TCRs come from a man aged 50-60 years who received an inactivated influenza vaccine. Donor details come from another sample of the same person, matched by shared clones.

V is TRBV12-3 or TRBV12-4 and J is TRBJ2-7; no definite D call. The CDR3 consists of 15 residues. V gave up 3 bases and J gave up 0 bases, with 12 bases separating them. This CDR3 reads CASSFGSRSSYEQYF. The DNA of the CDR3 is TGTGCCAGCAGTTTCGGTTCGAGGAGCTCCTACGAGCAGTACTTC.

This clonotype has a handful of counts. The V and J genes are TRBV5-1 and TRBJ2-1; TRBD2 agrees at 15 bases. The V and J ends lost 2 bases and 8 bases, in that order; junction bases with no gene match: 5. The germline gives CDR1 SGHRS, CDR2 YFSETQ. CDR3 length equals 16 residues. The CDR3 sequence is CASSLDRTSGGDEQFF. The CDR3 DNA reads as TGCGCCAGCAGCTTAGACCGGACTAGCGGGGGGGATGAGCAGTTCTTC.

The sample holds a few counts of this clonotype. The rearrangement links TRBV7-9 to TRBJ2-3; possible D gene TRBD1, 6 bases. From germline, CDR1 is SEHNR and CDR2 FQNEAQ (reference sequence). The CDR3 sequence is 15 residues long. Trimming pared 4 bases from V and 0 bases from J, leaving 11 bases between. This chain's CDR3 is CASSYRATSTDTQYF. The CDR3 DNA reads as TGTGCCAGCAGCTACAGGGCGACTAGCACAGATACGCAGTATTTT.